Included here is one T cell receptor (beta chain) sequence, with context. The sample belongs to a study of blood T cell repertoires in COVID-19. Study-level background: The United States, Italy and Spain were the sources of the acute and convalescent COVID-19 samples.

In the study's own analysis: The authors estimated nucleated cell counts from reference gene primer amplification. The protocol was immunoSEQ multiplex PCR, while the TCRdb copy is restricted to in-frame clones and leaves out a portion. The D gene and trimming were derived from the DNA, and the V and J assignments and clone size from that table. In the table there are approximately 110,000 clones, around 87% of which are singletons. The clonotype originates from a woman over 75 with acute or convalescent COVID-19. What was sequenced was peripheral blood.

The CDR3 coding sequence is TGTGCCAGCAGCTCGGACAGGGCAGGTTACGAGCAGTACTTC. Its protein product is CASSSDRAGYEQYF. The V call is TRBV11-2, the J call TRBJ2-7, with TRBD1 matching over 8 bases. J lost 4 bases, V lost 4 bases, and 6 bases had no gene match. CDR3 length: 14 residues. The germline gives CDR1 SGHAT, CDR2 FQNNGV.